This T cell receptor beta chain was sequenced for a study of vaccination and CD4 T cells after COVID-19. General study findings and limits: The study sampled relatively few convalescent patients and omitted early post-infection timepoints.

Concerning this clonotype: Antigen: not known.

Treatment reported: approximately nine-day PBMC culture with coronavirus spike peptide pools or control peptides (ViraFEST assay). Peptide-pool expansion of antigen-specific T cells preceded TCR sequencing in ViraFEST. Cultured CD4+ T-cell DNA underwent Oncomine TCR Beta short-read sequencing. TCRdb redid the calling of the PCR reads with MiXCR, one entry per CDR3 protein. The sample carries roughly 20,000 distinct CDR3 sequences, approximately 48% recorded once. The clonotype comes from a human donor who had recovered from COVID-19. The sequencing input was CD4+ T cells from blood, cultured in vitro.

CDR3 nucleotides: TGTGCCAGCAGTGAGGAAATAGCGGGGCCTACAGATACGCAGTATTTT. It yields the protein CASSEEIAGPTDTQYF. The V call is TRBV6-1, the J call TRBJ2-3; 8 nucleotides line up with TRBD2. Germline V CDR1 and CDR2: MNHNS, SASEGT. This CDR3 region has 16 residues. V was clipped by 3 bases and J by 3 bases; unmatched bases: 8.